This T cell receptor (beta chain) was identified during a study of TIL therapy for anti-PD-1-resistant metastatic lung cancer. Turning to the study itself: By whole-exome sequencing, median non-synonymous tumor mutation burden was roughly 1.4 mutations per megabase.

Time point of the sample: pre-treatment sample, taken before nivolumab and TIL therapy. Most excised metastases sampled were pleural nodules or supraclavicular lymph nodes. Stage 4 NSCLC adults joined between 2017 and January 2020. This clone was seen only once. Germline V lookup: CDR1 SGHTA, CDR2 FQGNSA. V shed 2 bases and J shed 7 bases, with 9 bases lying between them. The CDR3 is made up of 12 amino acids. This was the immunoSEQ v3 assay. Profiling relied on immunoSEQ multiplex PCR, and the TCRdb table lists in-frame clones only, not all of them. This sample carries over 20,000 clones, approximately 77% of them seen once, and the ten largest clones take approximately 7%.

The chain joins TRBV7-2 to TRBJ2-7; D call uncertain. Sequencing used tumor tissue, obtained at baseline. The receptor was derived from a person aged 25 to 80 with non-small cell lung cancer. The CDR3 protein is CASSLPLREQYF. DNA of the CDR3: TGTGCCAGCAGCTTACCCCTCCGGGAGCAGTACTTC.